This T cell receptor beta chain was sequenced in a study of OX40 agonist ivuxolimab in advanced cancers. TCRdb's table, derived via immunoSEQ multiplex PCR, lists solely in-frame clones and lacks some. The sample consists of under 20,000 clones, approximately 85% of them appearing once. This sequence originates from an adult with an advanced solid tumor such as melanoma, head and neck, liver or kidney cancer. The input for sequencing was CD4+ or CD8+ T cells sorted from blood, taken in a trial of the OX40 agonist ivuxolimab.

Written as DNA, the CDR3 is TGTGCCAGTAGTATTTGGGGAGGCGAGCAGTACTTC. Translation: CASSIWGGEQYF. The chain couples TRBV19 to TRBJ2-7, with D perhaps matching TRBD2 (6 bases). V shed 3 bases and J shed 6 bases, with 9 bases lying between them. The CDR3 is 12 residues long. The germline CDR1 and CDR2 sequences are LNHDA and SQIVND (reference sequence).